These 29 T cell receptor beta chains were sequenced from one sample in a study of CD8+ T cells in alopecia areata. cDNA prepared by RNA extraction and subsequent reverse transcription served as the template for sequencing. TCRdb's copy holds only in-frame clones and misses some; the assay was immunoSEQ multiplex PCR. The table shows under 300,000 clones, with less than 80% occurring only once. The source material was CD4+ T cells sorted from blood, sampled at week 0. The receptor source for this set is a human donor with alopecia areata.

This chain uses TRBV5-6 with TRBJ2-7; D uncertain. The V gene lost 2 bases and the J gene lost 3 bases, with 15 bases spanning the gap. The CDR3 is 15 residues long. Germline V lookup: CDR1 SGHDT, CDR2 YYEEEE. The CDR3 protein is CASSLSDLTHYEQYF. CDR3 sequence (DNA): TGTGCCAGCAGCTTATCGGACCTAACCCACTACGAGCAGTACTTC. Variable domain in full (rest from reference TRBV5-6 and TRBJ2-7): DAGVTQSPTHLIKTRGQQVTLRCSPKSGHDTVSWYQQALGQGPQFIFQYYEEEERQRGNFPDRFSGHQFPNYSSELNVNALLLGDSALYLCASSLSDLTHYEQYFGPGTRLTVT.

The chain links TRBV29-1 to TRBJ2-1; 11 bases align to TRBD2. CDR1 is SQVTM, CDR2 ANQGSEA, per germline. CDR3 size: 14 residues. With V trimmed by 1 base and J by 6 bases, 2 bases remained unmatched. Here the CDR3 reads CSVEGSGGANEQFF. As DNA, the CDR3 is TGCAGCGTTGAAGGTAGCGGGGGGGCCAATGAGCAGTTCTTC.

The chain employs TRBV30 and TRBJ1-2; the match to TRBD1 covers 7 bases. The V gene's germline CDR1 is GTSNPN and CDR2 SVGIG (reference sequence). CDR3 size: 12 residues. Germline trimming cut 5 bases from V and 8 bases from J; bases unmatched to any gene: 8. The CDR3 spells CAWLQGKGGYTF. CDR3 nucleotide sequence: TGTGCCTGGTTACAGGGGAAGGGGGGCTACACCTTC.

The chain carries TRBV29-1 and TRBJ2-7, with D perhaps matching TRBD2 (5 bases). The CDR3 covers 16 residues. Germline lookup yields CDR1 SQVTM and CDR2 ANQGSEA. Trimming took 1 base from V and 0 from J, leaving 16 bases between them. In DNA, the CDR3 is TGCAGCGTTGAAGGATCCCGGGTAGGGAGCTCCTACGAGCAGTACTTC. Translated, it gives CSVEGSRVGSSYEQYF.

The chain links TRBV9 to TRBJ1-1, with D perhaps matching TRBD1 (6 bases). V shed 1 base and J shed 0 bases, with 16 bases lying between them. Per germline, CDR1 SGDLS and CDR2 YYNGEE. The CDR3 length is 17 residues. This CDR3 reads CASSVLRDIYMNTEAFF. CDR3 bases: TGTGCCAGCAGCGTACTCCGGGACATCTACATGAACACTGAAGCTTTCTTT.

V and J are TRBV6-5 and TRBJ1-1, with D uncertain. Germline loops: CDR1 MNHEY, CDR2 SVGAGI. The CDR3 is 13 amino acids. The V end lost 6 bases, the J end lost 0 bases, and 8 bases lay between the germline ends. CDR3 protein: CASRSTMNTEAFF. The CDR3 DNA is TGTGCCAGCAGGTCTACAATGAACACTGAAGCTTTCTTT.

Concerning this clone: Other DNA sequences in the same sample also yield this CDR3. The CDR3 protein is CASSQTGASYEQYF. DNA of the CDR3: TGTGCCAGCAGCCAGACAGGGGCCTCCTACGAGCAGTACTTC. V usage is TRBV7-9 and J usage is TRBJ2-7; TRBD1 agrees at 8 bases. Per germline, CDR1 SEHNR and CDR2 FQNEAQ (reference sequence). The length of the CDR3 is 14 residues. J was trimmed by 0 bases and V by 5 bases; bases with no gene match: 3.

The chain combines TRBV30 with TRBJ1-2; perhaps TRBD1 as D (6 bases). The V end was cut by 0 bases, the J end by 5 bases, with 19 bases between. CDR1 and CDR2 from the germline V gene are GTSNPN and SVGIG (reference sequence). This CDR3 comprises 16 residues. CDR3 sequence reads: CAWSVGIYRADYGYTF. CDR3 nucleotide sequence: TGTGCCTGGAGTGTAGGTATTTACAGGGCCGATTATGGCTACACCTTC.

The J gene is TRBJ1-5, the V gene TRBV4-1; unclear D gene. Germline V gene lookup returns CDR1 MGHRA and CDR2 YSYEKL. V lost 1 base to trimming and J lost 0 bases, with 16 bases between them. This CDR3 contains 18 residues. Here the CDR3 DNA reads TGCGCCAGCAGCCAAGTTGACATGGGTTTTTATAGCAATCAGCCCCAGCATTTT. As protein: CASSQVDMGFYSNQPQHF.

The chain employs TRBV30 and TRBJ1-1; D is perhaps TRBD1 (5 bases). This CDR3 region has 15 residues. Germline V gives CDR1 GTSNPN, CDR2 SVGIG (reference sequence). Trimming left V 4 bases short and J 0 bases short, with 15 bases between. The CDR3 protein is CAWMGQSRMNTEAFF. The CDR3 coding sequence is TGTGCCTGGATGGGGCAGAGTAGAATGAACACTGAAGCTTTCTTT.

In its sample, this clone was seen a few times. J is TRBJ2-2 and V is TRBV29-1; TRBD1 matches 11 bases. Looked up from germline, CDR1 is SQVTM and CDR2 is ANQGSEA. Germline trimming cut 4 bases from V and 6 bases from J; bases unmatched to any gene: 10. The CDR3 length is 16 residues. The chain's CDR3 is CSVALPGQGVSGELFF. The CDR3 DNA reads as TGCAGCGTTGCCCTCCCGGGACAGGGGGTCTCCGGGGAGCTGTTTTTT.

CDR3 residues: CASSFSRPSGNEQFF. As DNA, the CDR3 is TGTGCCAGCAGCTTTAGTAGGCCCTCGGGGAATGAGCAGTTCTTC. This sequence joins TRBV7-9 and TRBJ2-1; tentatively, D is TRBD2 (5 bases). The V gene lost 3 bases and the J gene lost 7 bases, with 16 bases spanning the gap. The germline CDR1 and CDR2 sequences are SEHNR and FQNEAQ (reference sequence). The CDR3 is 15 residues long.

The V and J genes are TRBV9 and TRBJ2-1, with TRBD1 identical over 7 bases. The CDR3 runs to 15 residues. CDR1 and CDR2 from the germline V gene are SGDLS and YYNGEE. The V gene end was trimmed by 0 bases and the J gene end by 3 bases; junction bases not matched to a gene: 3. The CDR3 coding sequence is TGTGCCAGCAGCGTAGGGGACAGCGACTACAATGAGCAGTTCTTC. Its protein is CASSVGDSDYNEQFF.

V is TRBV9 and J is TRBJ2-3; D is unresolved. Germline V gene lookup returns CDR1 SGDLS and CDR2 YYNGEE. With 0 bases removed from V and 2 bases from J, the gap between germline ends came to 4 bases. CDR3 length: 13 amino acids. DNA of the CDR3: TGTGCCAGCAGCGTAGTATCCACAGATACGCAGTATTTT. It yields the protein CASSVVSTDTQYF.

This clone was seen more than once but under ten times. The sample carries other DNA sequences with the same CDR3. The rearrangement joins TRBV29-1 to TRBJ2-1, with 9 bases lining up with TRBD2. Trimming removed 4 bases from V and 4 bases from J; junction bases left unmatched: 2. Germline CDR1 is SQVTM and CDR2 is ANQGSEA. The CDR3 runs to 13 residues. The CDR3 sequence is CSVVSGGYNEQFF. The CDR3 DNA follows: TGCAGCGTTGTTAGCGGGGGTTACAATGAGCAGTTCTTC.

In its sample, this clone was seen a few times. The chain recombines TRBV4-1 with TRBJ1-4; unclear D gene. The CDR3 sequence is 16 residues long. Germline V gives CDR1 MGHRA, CDR2 YSYEKL. Trimming pared 0 bases from V and 7 bases from J, leaving 15 bases between. The CDR3 is CASSQEVPAGAEKLFF. The DNA for the CDR3 is TGCGCCAGCAGCCAAGAGGTACCGGCGGGCGCTGAAAAACTGTTTTTT.

This rearrangement joins TRBV30 to TRBJ1-6; no clear D gene. The CDR3 spans 13 residues. The germline V gene encodes CDR1 GTSNPN and CDR2 SVGIG (reference sequence). Trimming stripped 4 bases from V and 8 bases from J, with 12 bases between. The CDR3 spells CAWTPPGDSPLHF. CDR3 nucleotide sequence: TGTGCCTGGACCCCCCCAGGAGATTCACCCCTCCACTTT.

This sequence joins TRBV30 and TRBJ1-2; 8 bases are shared with TRBD1. V was pared by 5 bases and J by 5 bases, with 4 bases of the junction left unmatched. Per germline, CDR1 GTSNPN and CDR2 SVGIG (reference sequence). The CDR3 consists of 12 residues. For the CDR3, the DNA is TGTGCCTGGCCGACAGGGGATTATGGCTACACCTTC. Its translation is CAWPTGDYGYTF.

V gene TRBV2 combines with J gene TRBJ2-1; D gene uncertain. This CDR3 has 12 amino acids. V was clipped by 0 bases and J by 11 bases, with 8 bases between them. Germline lookup yields CDR1 SNHLY and CDR2 FYNNEI. The CDR3 DNA reads TGTGCCAGCAGTGAAGCGTTGCCTAAGCAGTTCTTC. Translated, it gives CASSEALPKQFF.

The chain links TRBV27 to TRBJ1-6; 9 bases are a match to TRBD1. The CDR3 loop spans 15 amino acids. Looked up from germline, CDR1 is MNHEY and CDR2 is SMNVEV (reference sequence). The ends lost 9 bases at V and 8 bases at J; junction bases unmatched: 11. The CDR3 nucleotides read TGTGCCAGTCAACCGGGGACAGGGTTTTATTCACCCCTCCACTTT. The encoded protein is CASQPGTGFYSPLHF.

This clone was counted a single time. The V call is TRBV30, the J call TRBJ1-1; D possibly corresponds to TRBD1 (5 bases). Trimming removed 0 bases at V and 6 bases at J, with 14 bases between. CDR1 is GTSNPN, CDR2 SVGIG, per germline (reference sequence). The CDR3 consists of 14 residues. The CDR3 spells CAWSVKGTRAEAFF. The CDR3 DNA follows: TGTGCCTGGAGTGTAAAGGGGACGAGGGCTGAAGCTTTCTTT. Full variable domain (rest looked up from reference TRBV30 and TRBJ1-1): SQTIHQWPATLVQPVGSPLSLECTVEGTSNPNLYWYRQAAGRGLQLLFYSVGIGQISSEVPQNLSASRPQDRQFILSSKKLLLSDSGFYLCAWSVKGTRAEAFFGQGTRLTVV.

CDR3 amino acids: CASSRTGGNTEAFF. The CDR3 DNA sequence: TGTGCCAGCAGCCGGACAGGGGGGAACACTGAAGCTTTCTTT. The gene calls are TRBV6-5 and TRBJ1-1, with TRBD1 matching over 10 bases. This CDR3 is 14 amino acids long. Germline assignment: CDR1 MNHEY and CDR2 SVGAGI. After removal of 6 bases from V and 1 base from J, the junction contained 2 bases not matched to a gene.

The J gene is TRBJ1-2, the V gene TRBV2; possibly TRBD1 for D (5 bases). Between the trimmed V and J ends, which lost 1 base and 8 bases, there was a span of 14 bases. This CDR3 spans 14 amino acids. Germline V lookup: CDR1 SNHLY, CDR2 FYNNEI. CDR3 region: CASSEGERGRGYTF. In DNA form, the CDR3 reads TGTGCCAGCAGTGAAGGAGAAAGGGGACGGGGCTACACCTTC. Full variable domain (outside the CDR3, taken from reference TRBV2 and TRBJ1-2): EPEVTQTPSHQVTQMGQEVILRCVPISNHLYFYWYRQILGQKVEFLVSFYNNEISEKSEIFDDQFSVERPDGSNFTLKIRSTKLEDSAMYFCASSEGERGRGYTFGSGTRLTVV.

A remark on this clone: The sample carries other DNA sequences with the same CDR3. The DNA of the CDR3 is TGTGCCAGCAGCCAAGCGAATGAAAAACTGTTTTTT. Its protein product is CASSQANEKLFF. The genes are TRBV4-2 and TRBJ1-4; no firm D call. The CDR3 contains 12 residues. Germline V gene lookup returns CDR1 LGHNA and CDR2 YNFKEQ. The V end was cut by 1 base, the J end by 5 bases, with 2 bases between.

This chain uses TRBV29-1 with TRBJ1-4, with 7 bases fitting TRBD1. The CDR3 is 12 residues long. V dropped 4 bases and J dropped 5; count of bases not matched to a gene: 1. In germline, CDR1 is SQVTM, CDR2 ANQGSEA. For the CDR3, the DNA is TGCAGCGTTGCCAGGGGGAATGAAAAACTGTTTTTT. Its translation: CSVARGNEKLFF.

V and J are TRBV4-1 and TRBJ1-4; the D gene is possibly TRBD1 (6 bases). Looked up from germline, CDR1 is MGHRA and CDR2 is YSYEKL. V lost 2 bases, J lost 3 bases, and 16 bases lay in between. CDR3 length: 17 amino acids. The CDR3 is CASSQQGHRQSNEKLFF. The CDR3 nucleotides read TGCGCCAGCAGCCAACAGGGACATCGGCAGTCTAATGAAAAACTGTTTTTT.

About this clone itself: The sample carries other DNA sequences with the same CDR3. The chain recombines TRBV5-1 with TRBJ2-7; 7 bases agree with TRBD1. J gave up 2 bases and V 2 bases, and 7 bases lay outside the gene matches. CDR3 length equals 15 residues. Germline-derived CDR1 and CDR2 are SGHRS and YFSETQ. The CDR3 reads CASSFRTGPTYEQYF. The DNA of the CDR3 is TGCGCCAGCAGCTTCAGGACAGGCCCTACCTACGAGCAGTACTTC.

For the CDR3, the DNA is TGCGCCAGCAGCTTGGGAGGCTTCTCGGATTCACCCCTCCACTTT. It yields the protein CASSLGGFSDSPLHF. The rearrangement links TRBV5-1 to TRBJ1-6; D gene unclear. Germline CDR1 SGHRS, CDR2 YFSETQ. The CDR3 sequence is 15 residues long. V was cut by 0 bases and J by 8 bases, with 12 bases left in between.

The V gene is TRBV15, the J gene TRBJ2-3; a weak D match, TRBD2 (5 bases). The germline V gene has CDR1 LNHNV and CDR2 YYDKDF (reference sequence). Trimming cost V 5 bases and J 1 base, with 13 bases left between them. This CDR3 is 15 amino acids long. CDR3 residues: CATSADYHGTDTQYF. The CDR3 region has the DNA TGTGCCACCAGCGCTGACTACCACGGCACAGATACGCAGTATTTT.